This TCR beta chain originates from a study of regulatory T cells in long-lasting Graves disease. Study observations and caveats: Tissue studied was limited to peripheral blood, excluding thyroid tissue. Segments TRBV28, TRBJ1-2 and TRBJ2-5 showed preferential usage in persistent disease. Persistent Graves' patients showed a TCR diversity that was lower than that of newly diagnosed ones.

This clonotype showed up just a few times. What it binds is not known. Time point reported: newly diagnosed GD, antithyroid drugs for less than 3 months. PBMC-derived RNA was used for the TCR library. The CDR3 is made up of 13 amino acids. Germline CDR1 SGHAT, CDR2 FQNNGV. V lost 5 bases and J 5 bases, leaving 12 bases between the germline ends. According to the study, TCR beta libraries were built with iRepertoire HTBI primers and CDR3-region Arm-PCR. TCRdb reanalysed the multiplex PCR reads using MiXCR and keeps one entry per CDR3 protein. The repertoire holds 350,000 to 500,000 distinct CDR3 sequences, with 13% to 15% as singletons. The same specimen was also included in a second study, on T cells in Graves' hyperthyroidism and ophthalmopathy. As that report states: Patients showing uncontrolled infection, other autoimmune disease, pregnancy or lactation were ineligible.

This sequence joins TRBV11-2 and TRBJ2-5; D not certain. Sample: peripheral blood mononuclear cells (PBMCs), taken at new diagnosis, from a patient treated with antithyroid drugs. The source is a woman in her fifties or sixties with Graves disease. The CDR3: CASSRAPLETQYF. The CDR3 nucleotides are TGTGCCAGCAGCCGGGCCCCCTTGGAGACCCAGTACTTC.